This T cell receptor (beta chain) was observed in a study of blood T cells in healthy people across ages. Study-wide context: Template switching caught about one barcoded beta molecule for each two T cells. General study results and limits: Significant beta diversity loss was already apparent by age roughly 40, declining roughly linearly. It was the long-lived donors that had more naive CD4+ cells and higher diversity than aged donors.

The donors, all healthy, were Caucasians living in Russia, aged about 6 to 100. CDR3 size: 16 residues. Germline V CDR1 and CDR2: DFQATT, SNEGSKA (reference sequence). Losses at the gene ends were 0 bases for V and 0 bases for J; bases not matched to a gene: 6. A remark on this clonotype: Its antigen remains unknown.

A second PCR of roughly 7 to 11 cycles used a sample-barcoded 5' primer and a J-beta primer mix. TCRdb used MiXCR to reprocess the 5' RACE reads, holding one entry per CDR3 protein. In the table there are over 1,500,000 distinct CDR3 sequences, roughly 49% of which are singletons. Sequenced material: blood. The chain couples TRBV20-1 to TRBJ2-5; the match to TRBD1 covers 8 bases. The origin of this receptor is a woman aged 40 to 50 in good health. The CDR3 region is CSAREAGQGYQETQYF. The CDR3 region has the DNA TGCAGTGCTAGAGAGGCCGGACAGGGTTACCAAGAGACCCAGTACTTC.